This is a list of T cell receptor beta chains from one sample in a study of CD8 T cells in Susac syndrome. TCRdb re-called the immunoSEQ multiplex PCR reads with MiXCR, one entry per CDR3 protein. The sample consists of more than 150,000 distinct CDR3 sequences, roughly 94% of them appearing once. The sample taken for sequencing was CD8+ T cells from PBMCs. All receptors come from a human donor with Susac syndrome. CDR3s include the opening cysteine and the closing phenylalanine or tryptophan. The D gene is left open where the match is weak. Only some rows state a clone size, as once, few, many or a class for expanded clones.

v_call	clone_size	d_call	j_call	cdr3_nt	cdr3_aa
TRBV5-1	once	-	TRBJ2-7	TGCGCCAGCAGCTATGACCGAGACTCCTACGAGCAGTACTTC	CASSYDRDSYEQYF
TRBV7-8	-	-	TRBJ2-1	TGTGCCAGCAGCAAAGGACAGGGTCGGGGGGACTACAATGAGCAGTTCTTC	CASSKGQGRGDYNEQFF
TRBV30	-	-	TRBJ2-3	TGTGCCTGGAGTATGGGCTCTTACACAGATACGCAGTATTTT	CAWSMGSYTDTQYF
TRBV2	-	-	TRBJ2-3	TGTGCCAGCCCAGGGGTGTTCGTACCAGATACGCAGTATTTT	CASPGVFVPDTQYF
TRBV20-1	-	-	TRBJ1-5	TGCAGTGCTAGAGTACGACTTACCGACGGGAATCAGCCCCAGCATTTT	CSARVRLTDGNQPQHF
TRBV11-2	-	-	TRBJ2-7	TGTGCCAGCAGCTTAGAGGTCCGGGGGCTAGAGCAGTACTTC	CASSLEVRGLEQYF
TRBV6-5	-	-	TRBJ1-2	TGTGCCAGCAGACCGACAGGCCCTGGGGGCTACACCTTC	CASRPTGPGGYTF
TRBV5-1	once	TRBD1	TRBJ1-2	TGCGCCAGCAGTTGGGGACAGTATGGCTACACCTTC	CASSWGQYGYTF
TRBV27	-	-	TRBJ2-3	TGTGCCAGCAGTTTATTCGGGACGGAAACAGATACGCAGTATTTT	CASSLFGTETDTQYF
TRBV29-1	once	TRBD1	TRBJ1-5	TGCAGCGTCGCGACAGGGAATTTTATTGGTCAGCCCCAGCATTTT	CSVATGNFIGQPQHF
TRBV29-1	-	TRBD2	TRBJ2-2	TGCAGCGCCTGGGACATATCCCTAGCGGGAGTGGGGGAGCTGTTTTTT	CSAWDISLAGVGELFF
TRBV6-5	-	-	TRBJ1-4	TGTGCCAGCAGTACCCGGCTGACAACTAATGAAAAACTGTTTTTT	CASSTRLTTNEKLFF
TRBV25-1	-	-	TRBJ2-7	TGTGCCAGCAGTGAAGGAGGTCGGGGATACGAGCAGTACTTC	CASSEGGRGYEQYF
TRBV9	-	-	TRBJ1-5	TGTGCCAGCAGCGTAGAGGACAGCGACAATCAGCCCCAGCATTTT	CASSVEDSDNQPQHF
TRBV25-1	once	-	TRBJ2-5	TGTGCCAGCAGAAACCCAGGGGAAGAGACCCAGTACTTC	CASRNPGEETQYF
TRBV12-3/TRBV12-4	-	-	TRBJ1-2	TGTGCCAGCAGGGGACGGATCTATGGCTACACCTTC	CASRGRIYGYTF
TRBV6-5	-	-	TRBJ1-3	TGTGCCAGCAGGCATACAGGGAGTTTAGGAAACACCATATATTTT	CASRHTGSLGNTIYF
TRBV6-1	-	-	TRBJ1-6	TGTGCCAGCAGTGACTTAGGAGGGTCACCCCTCCACTTT	CASSDLGGSPLHF
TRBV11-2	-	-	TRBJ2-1	TGTGCCAGCAGTTCCAAAGGAACTAGTTCCGACAATGAGCAGTTCTTC	CASSSKGTSSDNEQFF
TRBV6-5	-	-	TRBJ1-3	TGTGCCAGCACCGGGGGGTCAGGAAACACCATATATTTT	CASTGGSGNTIYF
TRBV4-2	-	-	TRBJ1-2	TGTGCCAGCAGCCAAGGGGCTGGCTACACCTTC	CASSQGAGYTF
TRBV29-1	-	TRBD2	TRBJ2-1	TGCAGCGTTGAAGGACTAGCGGGAGATTCCTACAATGAGCAGTTCTTC	CSVEGLAGDSYNEQFF
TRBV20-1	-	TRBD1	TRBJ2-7	TGCAGTGCCCGGACAGGGAGCGGCTACGAGCAGTACTTC	CSARTGSGYEQYF
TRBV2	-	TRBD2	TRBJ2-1	TGTGCCAGTGGCCCGGGACTAGCGGTCTACAATGAGCAGTTCTTC	CASGPGLAVYNEQFF
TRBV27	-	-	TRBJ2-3	TGTGCCAGCAGTTCTAGCGGCACAGATACGCAGTATTTT	CASSSSGTDTQYF
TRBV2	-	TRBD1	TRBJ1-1	TGTGCCAGCAGTGAAATGGGGGGACAGGGGAACACTGAAGCTTTCTTT	CASSEMGGQGNTEAFF
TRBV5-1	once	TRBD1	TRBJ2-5	TGCGCCAGCAGCCCACTCGACAGGGGGGAGACCCAGTACTTC	CASSPLDRGETQYF
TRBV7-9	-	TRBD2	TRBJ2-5	TGTGCCAGCAGCCGCGGGGACGATGGGGGGGGGACCCAGTACTTC	CASSRGDDGGGTQYF
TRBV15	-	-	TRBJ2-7	TGTGCCACCAGCAGAGATGGGACTTACACCTACGAGCAGTACTTC	CATSRDGTYTYEQYF
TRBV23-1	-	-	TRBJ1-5	TGCGCCAGCAGTCCTTCTTCCTATAGCAATCAGCCCCAGCATTTT	CASSPSSYSNQPQHF
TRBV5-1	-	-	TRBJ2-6	TGCGCCAGCAGCTTGGCCAATGGGGCCAACGTCCTGACTTTC	CASSLANGANVLTF
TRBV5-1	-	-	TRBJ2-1	TGCGCCAGCAGCGATGAGAATGAGCAGTTCTTC	CASSDENEQFF
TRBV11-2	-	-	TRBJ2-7	TGTGCCAGTTCCAGGGGTAACGAGCAGTACTTC	CASSRGNEQYF
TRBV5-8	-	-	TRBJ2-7	TGTGCCAGCAGCCGGGGGGCGGGCGAGCAGTACTTC	CASSRGAGEQYF
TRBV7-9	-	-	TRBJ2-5	TGTGCCAGCAGCAATACTCCGACAGTCCAAGAGACCCAGTACTTC	CASSNTPTVQETQYF
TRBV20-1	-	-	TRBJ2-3	TGCAGTGCTAGAGGAGAGGTCCCAGATACGCAGTATTTT	CSARGEVPDTQYF
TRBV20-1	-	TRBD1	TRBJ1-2	TGCAGTGCTAGTGACAGGGCATGGTATGGCTACACCTTC	CSASDRAWYGYTF
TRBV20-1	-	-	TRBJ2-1	TGCAGTGCTAGAGTTTCAGGGCTCTCCTACAATGAGCAGTTCTTC	CSARVSGLSYNEQFF
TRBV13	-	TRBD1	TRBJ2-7	TGTGCCAGCAGCATGGACAGGGACTACGAGCAGTACTTC	CASSMDRDYEQYF
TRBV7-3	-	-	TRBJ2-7	TGTGCCAGCAGCTTACGCGAGGCAGGGAGGTACGAGCAGTACTTC	CASSLREAGRYEQYF
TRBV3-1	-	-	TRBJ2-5	TGTGCCAGCAGCCAAAAGGGGACGTTCCAAGAGACCCAGTACTTC	CASSQKGTFQETQYF
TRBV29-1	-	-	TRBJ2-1	TGCAGCGTTGAAAATGGTCGGGAGTACAATGAGCAGTTCTTC	CSVENGREYNEQFF
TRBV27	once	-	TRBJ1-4	TGTGCCAGCAGTCCCTTCGGGGGCGATGAAAAACTGTTTTTT	CASSPFGGDEKLFF
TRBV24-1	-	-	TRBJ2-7	TGTGCCACCAGTGATACGGGGGTGGGCGAGCAGTACTTC	CATSDTGVGEQYF
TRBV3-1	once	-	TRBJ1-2	TGTGCCAGCAGCCAAGCCCGGGTCAACTATGGCTACACCTTC	CASSQARVNYGYTF
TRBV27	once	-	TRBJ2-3	TGTGCCACCGTGACAGAGAATGGCACAGATACGCAGTATTTT	CATVTENGTDTQYF
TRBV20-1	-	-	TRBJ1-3	TGCAGTGCTCGAAATTACAGGGAGTCTGGAAACACCATATATTTT	CSARNYRESGNTIYF
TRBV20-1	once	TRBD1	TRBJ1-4	TGCAGTGCTTGGGACAGGGGTTTTACTAATGAAAAACTGTTTTTT	CSAWDRGFTNEKLFF
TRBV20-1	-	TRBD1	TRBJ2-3	TGCAGTACTCGACCTGGACAGGTTCCAGATACGCAGTATTTT	CSTRPGQVPDTQYF
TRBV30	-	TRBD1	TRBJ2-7	TGTGCCTGGGGGACAGCCTACGAGCAGTACTTC	CAWGTAYEQYF
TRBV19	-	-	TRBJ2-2	TGTGCCAGCAGGGCGCGCGACACCGGGGAGCTGTTTTTT	CASRARDTGELFF
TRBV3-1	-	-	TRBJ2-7	TGTGCCAGCAGCCATCAATCCTACGAGCAGTACTTC	CASSHQSYEQYF